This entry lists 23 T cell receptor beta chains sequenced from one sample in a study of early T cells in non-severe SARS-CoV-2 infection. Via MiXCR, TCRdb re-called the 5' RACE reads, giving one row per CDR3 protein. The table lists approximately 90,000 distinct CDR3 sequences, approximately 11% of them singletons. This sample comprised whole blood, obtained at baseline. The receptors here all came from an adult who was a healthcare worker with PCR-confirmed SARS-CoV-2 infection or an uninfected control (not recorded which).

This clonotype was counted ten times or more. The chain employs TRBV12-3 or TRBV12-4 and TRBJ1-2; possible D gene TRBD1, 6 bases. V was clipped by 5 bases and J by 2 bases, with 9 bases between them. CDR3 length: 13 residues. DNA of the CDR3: TGTGCCAGCAGTCCCGGACAGAACTATGGCTACACCTTC. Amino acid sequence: CASSPGQNYGYTF.

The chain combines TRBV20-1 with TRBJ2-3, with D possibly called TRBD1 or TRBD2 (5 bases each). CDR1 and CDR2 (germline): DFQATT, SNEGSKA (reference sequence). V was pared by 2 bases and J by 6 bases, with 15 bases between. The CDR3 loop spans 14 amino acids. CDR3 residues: CSARRSGRDDTQYF. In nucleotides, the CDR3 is TGCAGTGCTAGACGGTCTGGCAGGGACGATACGCAGTATTTT.

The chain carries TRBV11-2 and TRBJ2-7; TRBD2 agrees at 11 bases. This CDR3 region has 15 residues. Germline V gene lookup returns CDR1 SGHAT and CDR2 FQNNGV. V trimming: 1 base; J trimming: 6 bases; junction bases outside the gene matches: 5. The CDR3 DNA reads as TGTGCCAGCAGCTTAGCAACTAGCGGGAGTGGCGAGCAGTACTTC. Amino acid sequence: CASSLATSGSGEQYF.

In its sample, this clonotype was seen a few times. Here the CDR3 DNA reads TGCAGTGCTAGGCGAGTCGAAGAGACCCAGTACTTC. Translated: CSARRVEETQYF. The chain couples TRBV20-1 to TRBJ2-5, with no clear D. The CDR3 extends over 12 amino acids. Germline CDR1 reads DFQATT; CDR2 reads SNEGSKA (reference sequence). The V end lost 3 bases, the J end lost 3 bases, and 8 bases lay between the germline ends.

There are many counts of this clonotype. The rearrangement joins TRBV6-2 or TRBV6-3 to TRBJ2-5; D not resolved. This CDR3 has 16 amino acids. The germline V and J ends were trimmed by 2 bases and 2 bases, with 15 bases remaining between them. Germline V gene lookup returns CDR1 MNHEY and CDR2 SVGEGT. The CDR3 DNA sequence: TGTGCCAGCAGTTACCAGCTTTACAGACTGCAAGAGACCCAGTACTTC. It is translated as CASSYQLYRLQETQYF.

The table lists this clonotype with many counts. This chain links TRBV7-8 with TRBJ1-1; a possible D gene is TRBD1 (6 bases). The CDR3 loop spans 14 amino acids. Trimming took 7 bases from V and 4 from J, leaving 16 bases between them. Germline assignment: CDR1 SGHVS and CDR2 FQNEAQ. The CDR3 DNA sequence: TGTGCCAGCACCTCACTCAGGGGAGGCACTGAAGCTTTCTTT. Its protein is CASTSLRGGTEAFF.

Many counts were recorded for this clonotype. The CDR3 nucleotides are TGTGCCAGTGATTTGATAGCGGGCTCCTACAATGAGCAGTTCTTC. It is translated as CASDLIAGSYNEQFF. This chain uses TRBV6-4 with TRBJ2-1; 7 bases are shared with TRBD2. The germline V gene encodes CDR1 MRHNA and CDR2 SNTAGT. This CDR3 comprises 15 residues. The J segment lost 0 bases and the V segment lost 9 bases, leaving 8 bases of the junction unmatched.

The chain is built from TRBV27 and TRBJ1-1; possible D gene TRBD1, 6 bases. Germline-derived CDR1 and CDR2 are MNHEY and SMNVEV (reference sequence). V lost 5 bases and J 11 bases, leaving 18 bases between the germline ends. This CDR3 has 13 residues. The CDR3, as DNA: TGTGCCAGCAGTCCCTACCCTGGACAGAGCGCTTTCTTT. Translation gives CASSPYPGQSAFF.

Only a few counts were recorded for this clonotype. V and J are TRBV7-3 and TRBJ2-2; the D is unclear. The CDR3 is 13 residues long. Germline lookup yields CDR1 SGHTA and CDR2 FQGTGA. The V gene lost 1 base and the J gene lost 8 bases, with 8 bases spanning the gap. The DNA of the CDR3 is TGTGCCAGCAGCTTAATCCCCGGAGGGGAGCTGTTTTTT. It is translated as CASSLIPGGELFF.

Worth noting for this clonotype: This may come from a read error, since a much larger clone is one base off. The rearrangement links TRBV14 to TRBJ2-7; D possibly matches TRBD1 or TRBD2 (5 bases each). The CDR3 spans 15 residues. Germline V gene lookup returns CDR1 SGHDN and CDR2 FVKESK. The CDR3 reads CASGPIEGKNYERYF. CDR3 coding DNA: TGTGCCAGCGGCCCGATAGAGGGGAAGAACTACGAGCGGTACTTC.

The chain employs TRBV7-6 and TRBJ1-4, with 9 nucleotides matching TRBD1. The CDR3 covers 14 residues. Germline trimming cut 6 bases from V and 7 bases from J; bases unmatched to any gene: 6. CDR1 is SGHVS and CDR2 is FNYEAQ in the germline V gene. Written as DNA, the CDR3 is TGTGCCAGCAGTTCACAGGGGGCGGGTGAAAAACTGTTTTTT. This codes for CASSSQGAGEKLFF. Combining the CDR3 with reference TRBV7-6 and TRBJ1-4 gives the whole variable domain GAGVSQSPRYKVTKRGQDVALRCDPISGHVSLYWYRQALGQGPEFLTYFNYEAQQDKSGLPNDRFSAERPEGSISTLTIQRTEQRDSAMYRCASSSQGAGEKLFFGSGTQLSVL.

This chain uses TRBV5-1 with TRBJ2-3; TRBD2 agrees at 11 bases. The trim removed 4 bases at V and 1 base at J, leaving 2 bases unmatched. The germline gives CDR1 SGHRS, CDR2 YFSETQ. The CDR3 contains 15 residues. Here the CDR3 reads CASSPTSGGTDTQYF. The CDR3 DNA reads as TGCGCCAGCAGCCCGACTAGCGGGGGCACAGATACGCAGTATTTT.

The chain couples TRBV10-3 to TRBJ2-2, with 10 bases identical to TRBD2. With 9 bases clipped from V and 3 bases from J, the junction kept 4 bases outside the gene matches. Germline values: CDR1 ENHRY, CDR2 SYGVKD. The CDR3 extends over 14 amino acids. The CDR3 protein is CAIGLADHTGELFF. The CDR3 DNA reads TGTGCCATTGGACTAGCGGATCACACCGGGGAGCTGTTTTTT.

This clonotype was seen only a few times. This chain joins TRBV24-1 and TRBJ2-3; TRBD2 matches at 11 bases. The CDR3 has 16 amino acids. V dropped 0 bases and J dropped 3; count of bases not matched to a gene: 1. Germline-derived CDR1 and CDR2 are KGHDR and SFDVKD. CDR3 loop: CATSDLSSGGTDTQYF. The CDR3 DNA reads TGTGCCACCAGTGATTTGTCTAGCGGGGGGACAGATACGCAGTATTTT.

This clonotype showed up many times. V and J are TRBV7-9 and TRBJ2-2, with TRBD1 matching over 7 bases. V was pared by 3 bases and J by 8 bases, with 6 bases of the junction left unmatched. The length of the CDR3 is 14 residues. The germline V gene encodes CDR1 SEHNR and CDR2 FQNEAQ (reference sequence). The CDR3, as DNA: TGTGCCAGCAGCTTTCAAGGGGGCTCTGGGGAGCTGTTTTTT. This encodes CASSFQGGSGELFF.

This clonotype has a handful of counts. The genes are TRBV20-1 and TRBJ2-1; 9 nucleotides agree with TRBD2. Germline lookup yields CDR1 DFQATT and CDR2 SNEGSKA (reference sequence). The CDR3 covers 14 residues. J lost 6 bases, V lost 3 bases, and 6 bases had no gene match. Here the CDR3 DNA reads TGCAGTGCTAGGGCGGTAGCGGGAGCCAATGAGCAGTTCTTC. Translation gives CSARAVAGANEQFF.

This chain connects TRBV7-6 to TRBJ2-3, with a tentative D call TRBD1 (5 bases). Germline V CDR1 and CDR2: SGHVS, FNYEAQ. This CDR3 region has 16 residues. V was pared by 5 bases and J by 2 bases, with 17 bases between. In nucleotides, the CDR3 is TGTGCCAGCAGCCCCCTCCCAGGGCCGCACACAGATACGCAGTATTTT. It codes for CASSPLPGPHTDTQYF.

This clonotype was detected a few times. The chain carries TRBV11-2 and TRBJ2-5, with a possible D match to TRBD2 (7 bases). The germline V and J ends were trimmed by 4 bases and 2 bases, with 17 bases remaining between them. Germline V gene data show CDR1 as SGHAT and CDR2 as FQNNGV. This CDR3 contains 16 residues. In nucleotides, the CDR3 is TGTGCCAGCAGCTGGGGGCGACTAGCAGGTCAAGAGACCCAGTACTTC. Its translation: CASSWGRLAGQETQYF.

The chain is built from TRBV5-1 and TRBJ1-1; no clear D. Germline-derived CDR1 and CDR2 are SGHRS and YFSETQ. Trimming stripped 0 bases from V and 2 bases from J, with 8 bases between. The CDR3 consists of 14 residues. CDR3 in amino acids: CASSLGTINTEAFF. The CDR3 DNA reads TGCGCCAGCAGCTTGGGTACAATCAACACTGAAGCTTTCTTT. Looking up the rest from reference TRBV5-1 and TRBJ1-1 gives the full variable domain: KAGVTQTPRYLIKTRGQQVTLSCSPISGHRSVSWYQQTPGQGLQFLFEYFSETQRNKGNFPGRFSGRQFSNSRSEMNVSTLELGDSALYLCASSLGTINTEAFFGQGTRLTVV.

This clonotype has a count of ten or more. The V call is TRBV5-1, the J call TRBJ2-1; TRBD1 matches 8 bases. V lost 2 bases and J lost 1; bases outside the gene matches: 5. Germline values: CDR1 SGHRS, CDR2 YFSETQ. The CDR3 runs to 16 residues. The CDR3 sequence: CASSLQGEVSYNEQFF. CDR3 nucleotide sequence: TGCGCCAGCAGCTTACAGGGGGAGGTTTCCTACAATGAGCAGTTCTTC. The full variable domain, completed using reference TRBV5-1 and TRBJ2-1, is KAGVTQTPRYLIKTRGQQVTLSCSPISGHRSVSWYQQTPGQGLQFLFEYFSETQRNKGNFPGRFSGRQFSNSRSEMNVSTLELGDSALYLCASSLQGEVSYNEQFFGPGTRLTVL.

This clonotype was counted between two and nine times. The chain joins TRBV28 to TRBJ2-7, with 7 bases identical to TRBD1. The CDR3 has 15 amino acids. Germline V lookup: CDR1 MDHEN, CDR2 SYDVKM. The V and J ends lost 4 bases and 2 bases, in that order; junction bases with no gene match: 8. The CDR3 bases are TGTGCCAGCAGTTCTACAACAGGGGCGACCTACGAGCAGTACTTC. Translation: CASSSTTGATYEQYF.

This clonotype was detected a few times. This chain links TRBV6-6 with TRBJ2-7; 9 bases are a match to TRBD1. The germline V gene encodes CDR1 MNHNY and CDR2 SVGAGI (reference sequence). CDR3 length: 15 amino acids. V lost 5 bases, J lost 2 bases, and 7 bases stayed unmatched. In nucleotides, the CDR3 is TGTGCCAGCAGTCCCCGACAGGGGGGAACCTACGAGCAGTACTTC. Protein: CASSPRQGGTYEQYF.

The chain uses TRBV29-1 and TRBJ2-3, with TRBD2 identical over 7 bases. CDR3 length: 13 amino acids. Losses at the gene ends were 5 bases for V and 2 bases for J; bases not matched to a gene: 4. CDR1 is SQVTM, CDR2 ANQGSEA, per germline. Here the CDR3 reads CSVFAGVTDTQYF. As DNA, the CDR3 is TGCAGCGTTTTTGCGGGGGTCACAGATACGCAGTATTTT.